This T cell receptor beta chain was recovered during a study of neurological immune-mediated disorders. Regarding the study as a whole: While HTLV-1-associated myelopathy showed the greatest TCR clonal expansion, multiple sclerosis showed the least, falling below healthy controls. Among expanded clones, no CDR3 amino acid sequences were shared across subjects, a pattern suggesting private repertoires in all groups.

2 million PBMCs stored at -80 C were the source of the unsorted libraries. By 5'RACE with 10-nucleotide random UMIs, the cDNA was made. Using its own MiXCR run on the 5' RACE reads, TCRdb lists one record per CDR3 protein. The sample consists of approximately 31,000 distinct CDR3 sequences, 4% to 5.5% of them appearing once. This clonotype was observed many times. Its cognate antigen is unknown. Input material: PBMCs. This sequence was found in a man younger than 35 in good health.

The CDR3 nucleotides read TGCGCCAGCAGCTTGGTAGAGGGGGGCCTGAACACTGAAGCTTTCTTT. Protein sequence: CASSLVEGGLNTEAFF. This chain links TRBV5-1 with TRBJ1-1, with a tentative D call TRBD1 (6 bases). The V and J ends lost 0 bases and 0 bases respectively, with 12 bases between them. Germline CDR1 is SGHRS and CDR2 is YFSETQ. CDR3 size: 16 residues.